The entry that follows covers one T cell receptor (beta chain) sequence. The antigen is not known. In each sample, at least 7 million PBMCs were isolated. Primed by a sample-barcoded 5' primer and a J-beta primer mix, a second PCR proceeded for 7 to 11 cycles. TCRdb passed the 5' RACE reads through MiXCR, listing each CDR3 protein once. The sample lists just over 1 million distinct CDR3 sequences; under 55% were seen once. These data come from a study of blood T cells in healthy people across ages. Study observations and caveats: More naive CD4+ cells and higher diversity were found in long-lived than in aged donors.

Germline V CDR1 and CDR2: MNHEY, SMNVEV (reference sequence). The V and J ends lost 5 bases and 8 bases respectively, with 15 bases between them. CDR3 length equals 13 residues. The chain joins TRBV27 to TRBJ2-5; D ambiguous. This receptor was obtained from a woman aged 55-69 years in good health. Sequencing was carried out using blood. CDR3 protein: CASSGGPRRTQYF. Written as DNA, the CDR3 is TGTGCCAGCAGTGGCGGACCTCGGCGAACCCAGTACTTC.